This is a list of T cell receptor beta chains from one sample in a study of blood T cell repertoires in COVID-19. Repertoires were generated with immunoSEQ multiplex PCR, while TCRdb's copy carries only in-frame clones and drops some. The repertoire holds approximately 300,000 clones, with more than 70% as singletons. Material for sequencing was PBMCs or T cells enriched from blood (not recorded which). The source is a woman aged 25 to 39 who had recovered from COVID-19. Both conserved end residues are part of each CDR3. Fields, in order: D gene, V gene, clone size, J gene, CDR3 protein, CDR3 DNA. A D gene is named only where the DNA matches it firmly. For some rows the clone size is stated as once, few or many, or as a class when expanded; others skip it.

.,TRBV7-2,few,TRBJ1-2,CASSLEAGSGYGYTF,TGTGCCAGCAGCTTAGAGGCAGGGAGCGGGTATGGCTACACCTTC
TRBD1,TRBV5-5,.,TRBJ1-2,CASSFVPGQGSGYTF,TGTGCCAGCAGCTTCGTCCCGGGACAGGGGTCTGGCTACACCTTC
TRBD1,TRBV10-3,.,TRBJ2-7,CAIRGDRDFQAYEQYF,TGTGCCATCAGGGGGGACAGGGACTTTCAAGCCTACGAGCAGTACTTC
TRBD2,TRBV29-1,once,TRBJ2-1,CSARTSGGNEQFF,TGCAGCGCCCGGACTAGCGGGGGTAATGAGCAGTTCTTC
.,TRBV30,.,TRBJ2-3,CAWSRFRGDLLSSTDTQYF,TGTGCCTGGAGTAGATTCCGGGGAGACCTCCTATCTAGCACAGATACGCAGTATTTT
.,TRBV13,few,TRBJ2-7,CASSLAGGLYEQYF,TGTGCCAGCAGCTTAGCGGGGGGCCTTTACGAGCAGTACTTC
TRBD2,TRBV7-2,few,TRBJ2-7,CASSPQVLRGALQEQYF,TGTGCCAGCAGCCCCCAGGTGTTGCGGGGGGCCCTCCAGGAGCAGTACTTC
.,TRBV28,.,TRBJ2-5,CASSAPELRETQYF,TGTGCCAGCAGTGCTCCGGAGTTGCGAGAGACCCAGTACTTC
TRBD1,TRBV2,.,TRBJ2-2,CASERVRQGGTGELFF,TGTGCCAGCGAGAGGGTCCGACAGGGGGGGACCGGGGAGCTGTTTTTT
TRBD1,TRBV19,.,TRBJ1-2,CASSPGQGYGYTF,TGTGCCAGTAGCCCCGGACAGGGGTATGGCTACACCTTC
TRBD2,TRBV27,.,TRBJ2-7,CASSFWPAGGSRGGSYEQYF,TGTGCCAGCAGTTTTTGGCCCGCGGGGGGTTCGCGAGGCGGCTCCTACGAGCAGTACTTC
.,TRBV7-3,once,TRBJ1-3,CASSPDGGYGNTIYF,TGTGCCAGCAGCCCCGACGGGGGGTACGGAAACACCATATATTTT
TRBD2,TRBV27,.,TRBJ2-1,CASYTTSGNEQFF,TGTGCCAGCTATACTACTAGCGGCAATGAGCAGTTCTTC
TRBD2,TRBV27,few,TRBJ2-1,CASSGTSATHEQFF,TGTGCCAGCAGTGGGACTAGCGCCACCCATGAGCAGTTCTTC
TRBD2,TRBV27,.,TRBJ2-3,CASSGLAGGRGTDTQYF,TGTGCCAGCAGTGGACTAGCGGGGGGCCGGGGCACAGATACGCAGTATTTT
TRBD1,TRBV27,.,TRBJ2-7,CASSAPGTGKTYEQYF,TGTGCCAGCAGTGCCCCCGGGACAGGGAAGACGTACGAGCAGTACTTC
TRBD1,TRBV30,.,TRBJ1-5,CAWSVQGGSNQPQHF,TGTGCCTGGAGTGTACAGGGGGGAAGCAATCAGCCCCAGCATTTT
.,TRBV2,.,TRBJ1-6,CASRRTGSYNSPLHF,TGTGCCAGCAGGAGAACAGGGTCCTATAATTCACCCCTCCACTTT
TRBD1,TRBV24-1,.,TRBJ1-5,CATLLRGHQPQHF,TGTGCCACCCTTCTTAGGGGGCATCAGCCCCAGCATTTT
TRBD1,TRBV5-6,.,TRBJ1-2,CASSLTGGTYGYTF,TGTGCCAGCAGCTTGACAGGGGGAACGTATGGCTACACCTTC
.,TRBV6-4,.,TRBJ2-3,CASSVQGTDTQYF,TGTGCCAGCAGTGTGCAGGGTACAGATACGCAGTATTTT
.,TRBV7-7,.,TRBJ2-3,CASSQDSFPTDTQYF,TGTGCCAGCAGCCAAGACAGTTTTCCCACAGATACGCAGTATTTT
.,TRBV27,.,TRBJ1-6,CASSSHLGANSPLHF,TGTGCCAGCAGTTCCCATCTAGGGGCCAATTCACCCCTCCACTTT
TRBD2,TRBV2,.,TRBJ2-5,CASREPGTSGQETQYF,TGTGCCAGCAGGGAACCCGGGACTAGCGGACAAGAGACCCAGTACTTC
TRBD1,TRBV11-2,.,TRBJ1-2,CASSHWGTGNGYTF,TGTGCCAGCAGCCATTGGGGGACAGGGAATGGCTACACCTTC
TRBD1,TRBV5-1,.,TRBJ1-1,CASSLAGQDTEAFF,TGCGCCAGCAGCTTGGCGGGACAGGACACTGAAGCTTTCTTT
.,TRBV18,.,TRBJ1-4,CASSLSTGRANEKLFF,TGTGCCAGCTCACTATCAACGGGTCGGGCTAATGAAAAACTGTTTTTT
TRBD2,TRBV7-9,.,TRBJ2-1,CASSSGLAGGPYSYNEQFF,TGTGCCAGCAGCTCAGGACTAGCGGGGGGGCCTTACTCCTACAATGAGCAGTTCTTC
.,TRBV24-1,.,TRBJ2-7,CATSDGTTYEQYF,TGTGCCACCAGTGATGGGACAACCTACGAGCAGTACTTC
.,TRBV10-3,.,TRBJ1-3,CAISDPSIVGNTIYF,TGTGCCATCAGTGACCCGAGCATCGTTGGAAACACCATATATTTT
.,TRBV6-5,.,TRBJ1-2,CASSSFPDSYGYTF,TGTGCCAGCAGTTCTTTCCCTGACTCCTATGGCTACACCTTC
.,TRBV2,.,TRBJ1-4,CASKVGSGSGEKLFF,TGTGCCAGCAAAGTCGGGTCTGGGAGTGGTGAAAAACTGTTTTTT
.,TRBV10-1,once,TRBJ2-3,CASSPSGVDTQYF,TGCGCCAGCAGCCCCTCGGGTGTAGATACGCAGTATTTT
TRBD1,TRBV18,.,TRBJ1-1,CASSPSDRAATEAFF,TGTGCCAGCTCACCCTCGGACAGGGCGGCCACTGAAGCTTTCTTT
.,TRBV6-5,.,TRBJ1-4,CASAVEGFEKLFF,TGTGCCAGCGCGGTCGAGGGATTCGAAAAACTGTTTTTT
.,TRBV7-3,few,TRBJ1-1,CASSPGPNTEAFF,TGTGCCAGCAGCCCAGGCCCGAACACTGAAGCTTTCTTT
.,TRBV9,.,TRBJ2-2,CASSVSVVSGELFF,TGTGCCAGCAGCGTGTCGGTCGTCTCCGGGGAGCTGTTTTTT
.,TRBV15,.,TRBJ2-7,CATSRDSLRTPYEQYF,TGTGCCACCAGCAGAGATTCACTAAGGACTCCCTACGAGCAGTACTTC
.,TRBV11-3,.,TRBJ1-3,CASSPAAGPGNTIYF,TGTGCCAGCAGCCCTGCTGCCGGTCCAGGAAACACCATATATTTT
.,TRBV4-2,.,TRBJ1-1,CASSLAAGENTEAFF,TGTGCCAGCAGCCTTGCGGCGGGGGAGAACACTGAAGCTTTCTTT
TRBD1,TRBV5-5,once,TRBJ1-2,CASSGTGTGLSGGGYTF,TGTGCCAGCAGCGGAACCGGGACAGGGCTCTCCGGAGGTGGCTACACCTTC
.,TRBV28,few,TRBJ1-2,CASKGNYGYTF,TGTGCCAGTAAGGGGAACTATGGCTACACCTTC
.,TRBV10-2,.,TRBJ1-2,CATGGPGDLGGYTF,TGCGCCACGGGGGGCCCAGGGGACTTGGGCGGCTACACCTTC
.,TRBV5-4,.,TRBJ1-2,CASSLDLAGRGGYTF,TGTGCCAGCAGCTTGGATCTGGCAGGGAGGGGGGGCTACACCTTC
TRBD1,TRBV3-1/TRBV3-2,once,TRBJ1-2,CASSQVAGQGYGYTF,TGTGCCAGCAGCCAAGTCGCGGGACAGGGGTATGGCTACACCTTC